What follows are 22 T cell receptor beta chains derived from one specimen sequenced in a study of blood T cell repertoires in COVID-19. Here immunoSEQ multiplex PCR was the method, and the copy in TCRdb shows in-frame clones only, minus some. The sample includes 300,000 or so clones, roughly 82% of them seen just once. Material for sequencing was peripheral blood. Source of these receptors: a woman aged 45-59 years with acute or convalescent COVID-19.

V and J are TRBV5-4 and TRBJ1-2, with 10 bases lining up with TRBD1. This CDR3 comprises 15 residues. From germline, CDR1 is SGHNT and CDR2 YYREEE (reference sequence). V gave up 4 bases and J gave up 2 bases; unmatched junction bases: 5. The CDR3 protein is CASSRWDRGNYGYTF. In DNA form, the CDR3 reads TGTGCCAGCAGCCGTTGGGACAGGGGAAACTATGGCTACACCTTC. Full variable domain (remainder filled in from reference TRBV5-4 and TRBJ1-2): ETGVTQSPTHLIKTRGQQVTLRCSSQSGHNTVSWYQQALGQGPQFIFQYYREEENGRGNFPPRFSGLQFPNYSSELNVNALELDDSALYLCASSRWDRGNYGYTFGSGTRLTVV.

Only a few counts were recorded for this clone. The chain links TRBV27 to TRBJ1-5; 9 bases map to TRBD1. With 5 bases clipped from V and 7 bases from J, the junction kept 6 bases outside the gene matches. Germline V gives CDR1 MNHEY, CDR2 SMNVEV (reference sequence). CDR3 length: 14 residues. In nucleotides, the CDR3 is TGTGCCAGCAGTCCCGGGACAGGGTTGCAGCCCCAGCATTTT. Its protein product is CASSPGTGLQPQHF.

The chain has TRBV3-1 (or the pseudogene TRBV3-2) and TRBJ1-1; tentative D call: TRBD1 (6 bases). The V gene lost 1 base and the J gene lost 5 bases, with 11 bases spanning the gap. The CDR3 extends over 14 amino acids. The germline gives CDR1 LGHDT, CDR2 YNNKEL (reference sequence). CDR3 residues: CASSQAGGRTEAFF. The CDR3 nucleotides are TGTGCCAGCAGCCAAGCGGGGGGCCGGACTGAAGCTTTCTTT.

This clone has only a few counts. CDR3 nucleotide sequence: TGTGCCAGCAGCCAAGCCACAGTTAATGAAAAACTGTTTTTT. Translated, it gives CASSQATVNEKLFF. The V and J genes are TRBV4-2 and TRBJ1-4, with D hard to call. CDR1 LGHNA and CDR2 YNFKEQ come from the germline V gene. This CDR3 is 14 amino acids long. Trimming left V 1 base short and J 4 bases short, with 7 bases between.

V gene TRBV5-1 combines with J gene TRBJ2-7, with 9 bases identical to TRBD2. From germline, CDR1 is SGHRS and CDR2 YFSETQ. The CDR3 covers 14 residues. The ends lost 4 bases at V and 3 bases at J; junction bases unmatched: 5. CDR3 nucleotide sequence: TGCGCCAGCAGCCCGGGACTAGCCTACTACGAGCAGTACTTC. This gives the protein CASSPGLAYYEQYF.

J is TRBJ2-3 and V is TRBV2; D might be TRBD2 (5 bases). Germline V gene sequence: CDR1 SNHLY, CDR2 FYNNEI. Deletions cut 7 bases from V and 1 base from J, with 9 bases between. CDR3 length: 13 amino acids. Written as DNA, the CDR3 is TGTGCCAGCAAGAGGGCTGGCACAGATACGCAGTATTTT. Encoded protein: CASKRAGTDTQYF.

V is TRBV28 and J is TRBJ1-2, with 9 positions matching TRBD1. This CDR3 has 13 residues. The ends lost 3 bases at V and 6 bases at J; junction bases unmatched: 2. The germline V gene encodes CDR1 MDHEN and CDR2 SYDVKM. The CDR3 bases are TGTGCCAGCAGTTTTAGGGACAGGGATGGCTACACCTTC. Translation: CASSFRDRDGYTF.

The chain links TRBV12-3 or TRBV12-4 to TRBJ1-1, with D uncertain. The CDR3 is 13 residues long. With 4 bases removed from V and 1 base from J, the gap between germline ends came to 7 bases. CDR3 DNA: TGTGCCAGCAGTTCACACAAGAACACTGAAGCTTTCTTT. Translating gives CASSSHKNTEAFF.

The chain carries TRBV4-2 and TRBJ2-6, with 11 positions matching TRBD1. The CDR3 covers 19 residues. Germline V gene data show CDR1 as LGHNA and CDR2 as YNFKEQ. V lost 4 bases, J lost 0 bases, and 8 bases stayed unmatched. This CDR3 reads CASSLTGQGEPSGANVLTF. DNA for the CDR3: TGTGCCAGCAGCCTGACGGGACAGGGGGAACCCTCTGGGGCCAACGTCCTGACTTTC.

In DNA, the CDR3 is TGTGCCATCAGTACCTCTAGGATCACAGATACGCAGTATTTT. It translates to CAISTSRITDTQYF. This chain connects TRBV10-3 to TRBJ2-3; D unresolved. The CDR3 extends over 14 amino acids. Trimming shortened V by 5 bases and J by 2 bases, and 11 bases separated the two germline ends. Germline V gene lookup returns CDR1 ENHRY and CDR2 SYGVKD.

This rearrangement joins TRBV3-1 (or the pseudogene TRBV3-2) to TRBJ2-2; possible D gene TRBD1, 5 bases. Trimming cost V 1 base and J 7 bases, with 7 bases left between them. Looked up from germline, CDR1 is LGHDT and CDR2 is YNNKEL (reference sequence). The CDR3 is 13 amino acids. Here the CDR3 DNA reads TGTGCCAGCAGCCAAGCAGGGTTCGGGGAGCTGTTTTTT. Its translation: CASSQAGFGELFF.

The CDR3 bases are TGTGCCAGCAGCCCTAGGGGGGGACCTTTTAATGAAAAACTGTTTTTT. Its protein is CASSPRGGPFNEKLFF. V and J are TRBV7-9 and TRBJ1-4; perhaps TRBD1 as D (6 bases). Germline lookup yields CDR1 SEHNR and CDR2 FQNEAQ (reference sequence). Trimming pared 5 bases from V and 4 bases from J, leaving 17 bases between. The CDR3 spans 16 residues.

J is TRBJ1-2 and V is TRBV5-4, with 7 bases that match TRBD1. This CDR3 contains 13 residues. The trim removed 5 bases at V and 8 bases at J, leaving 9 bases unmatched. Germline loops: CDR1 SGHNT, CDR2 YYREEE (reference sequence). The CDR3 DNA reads TGTGCCAGCAGGAGAGGGACAGAAAGAGGCTACACCTTC. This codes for CASRRGTERGYTF.

The CDR3 loop is CASSPQGLINRNSPLHF. DNA for the CDR3: TGTGCCAGCTCACCACAGGGACTTATAAATCGGAATTCACCCCTCCACTTT. The chain uses TRBV18 and TRBJ1-6, with D possibly matching TRBD1 (5 bases). CDR1 and CDR2 (germline): KGHSH, LQKENI. The CDR3 spans 17 residues. Trimming shortened V by 1 base and J by 7 bases, and 17 bases separated the two germline ends.

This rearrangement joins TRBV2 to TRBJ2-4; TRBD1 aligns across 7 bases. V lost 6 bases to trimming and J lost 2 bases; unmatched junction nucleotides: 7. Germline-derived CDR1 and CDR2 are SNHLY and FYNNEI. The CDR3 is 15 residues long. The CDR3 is CASRPETGTKNIQYF. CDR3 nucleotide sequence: TGTGCCAGCAGACCAGAGACAGGGACCAAAAACATTCAGTACTTC.

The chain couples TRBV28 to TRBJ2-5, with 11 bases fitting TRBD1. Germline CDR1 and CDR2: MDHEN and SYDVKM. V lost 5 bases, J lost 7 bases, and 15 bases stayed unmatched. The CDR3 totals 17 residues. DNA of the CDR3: TGTGCCAGCAGTCCCCGCCTCCGGGACAGGGGGACGTGGACCCAGTACTTC. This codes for CASSPRLRDRGTWTQYF.

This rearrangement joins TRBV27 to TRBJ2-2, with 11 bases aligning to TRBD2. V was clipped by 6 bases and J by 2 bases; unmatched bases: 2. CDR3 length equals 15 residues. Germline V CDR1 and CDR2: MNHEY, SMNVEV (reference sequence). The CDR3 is CASRGLAANTGELFF. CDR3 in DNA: TGTGCCAGCAGGGGACTAGCGGCAAACACCGGGGAGCTGTTTTTT.

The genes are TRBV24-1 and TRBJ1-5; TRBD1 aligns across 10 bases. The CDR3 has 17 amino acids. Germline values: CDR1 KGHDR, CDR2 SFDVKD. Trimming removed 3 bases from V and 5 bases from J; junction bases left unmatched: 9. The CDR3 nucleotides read TGTGCCACCAGTGATACTTCGGGACAGGGGTTTTATCAGCCCCAGCATTTT. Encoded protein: CATSDTSGQGFYQPQHF.

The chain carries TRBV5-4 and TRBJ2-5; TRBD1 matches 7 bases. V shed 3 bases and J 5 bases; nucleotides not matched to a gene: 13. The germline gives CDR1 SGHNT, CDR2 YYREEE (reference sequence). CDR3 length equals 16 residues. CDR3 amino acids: CASSSKDRSGLETQYF. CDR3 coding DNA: TGTGCCAGCAGCTCGAAGGACAGGAGTGGTCTGGAGACCCAGTACTTC.

The CDR3 sequence: CASSRGSSSGNTIYF. The CDR3 coding sequence is TGTGCCAGCAGTCGAGGGAGCTCCTCTGGAAACACCATATATTTT. This chain joins TRBV6-6 and TRBJ1-3, with D uncertain. Per the germline V gene, CDR1 is MNHNY and CDR2 is SVGAGI (reference sequence). V lost 5 bases, J lost 0 bases, and 11 bases lay in between. This CDR3 region has 15 residues.

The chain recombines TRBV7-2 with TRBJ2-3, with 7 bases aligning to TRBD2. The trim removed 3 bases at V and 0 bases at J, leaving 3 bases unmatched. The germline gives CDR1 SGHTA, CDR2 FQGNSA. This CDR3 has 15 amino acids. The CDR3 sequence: CASSFRDYSTDTQYF. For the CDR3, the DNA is TGTGCCAGCAGCTTCCGGGACTACAGCACAGATACGCAGTATTTT.

The CDR3 protein is CASRARRGETQYF. In nucleotides, the CDR3 is TGTGCCAGTCGGGCCCGCAGGGGAGAGACCCAGTACTTC. This sequence joins TRBV19 and TRBJ2-5; perhaps TRBD1 as D (6 bases). CDR1 LNHDA and CDR2 SQIVND come from the germline V gene (reference sequence). There are 13 residues in the CDR3. V was trimmed by 8 bases and J by 4 bases, leaving 14 bases between them.